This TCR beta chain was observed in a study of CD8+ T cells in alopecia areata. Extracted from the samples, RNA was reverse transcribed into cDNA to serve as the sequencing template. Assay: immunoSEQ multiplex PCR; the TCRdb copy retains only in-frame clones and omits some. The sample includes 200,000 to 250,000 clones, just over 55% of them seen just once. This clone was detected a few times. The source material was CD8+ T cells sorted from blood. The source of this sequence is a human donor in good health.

CDR3 region: CASSPGTVHHF. The CDR3 DNA sequence: TGTGCCAGCAGCCCTGGGACAGTCCACCACTTT. This sequence joins TRBV11-2 and TRBJ1-6, with TRBD1 matching 7 bases. The V gene end was trimmed by 5 bases and the J gene end by 18 bases; junction bases not matched to a gene: 7. CDR1 is SGHAT and CDR2 is FQNNGV in the germline V gene. CDR3 size: 11 residues.